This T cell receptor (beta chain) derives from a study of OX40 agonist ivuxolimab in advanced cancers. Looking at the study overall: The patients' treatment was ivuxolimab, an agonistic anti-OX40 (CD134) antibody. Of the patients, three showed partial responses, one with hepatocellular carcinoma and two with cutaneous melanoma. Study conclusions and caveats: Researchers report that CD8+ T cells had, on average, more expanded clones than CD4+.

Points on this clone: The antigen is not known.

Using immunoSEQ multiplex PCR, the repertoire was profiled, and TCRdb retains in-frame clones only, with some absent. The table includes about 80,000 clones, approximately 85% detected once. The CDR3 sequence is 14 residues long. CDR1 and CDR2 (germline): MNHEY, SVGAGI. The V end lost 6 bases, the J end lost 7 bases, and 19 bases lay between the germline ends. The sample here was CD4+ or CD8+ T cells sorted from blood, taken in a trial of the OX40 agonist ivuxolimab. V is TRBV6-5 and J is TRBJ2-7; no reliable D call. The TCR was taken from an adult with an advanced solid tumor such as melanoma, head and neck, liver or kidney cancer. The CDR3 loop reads CASRGSLGPEEQYF. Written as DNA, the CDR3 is TGTGCCAGCAGAGGATCTCTCGGCCCTGAGGAGCAGTACTTC.